This paragraph covers one TCR beta chain sequence. Authors' data handling: Counts of nucleated cells, estimated from reference gene primer amplification, were obtained. Repertoires were generated with immunoSEQ multiplex PCR, while TCRdb's copy carries only in-frame clones and drops some. V, J and clone size are taken as reported in that table, and D and trimming were inferred from the DNA itself. The sample shows a few hundred thousand clones, around 91% of them seen only once. The data originate from a study of blood T cell repertoires in COVID-19. V dropped 2 bases and J dropped 5 bases, with 11 bases sitting between them. Germline CDR1 is SGHDT and CDR2 is YYEEEE. This CDR3 spans 13 amino acids. Living in about two dozen US areas, the participants were between about 18 and 100 years of age. In assigning cohorts, the study relied on participant-reported clinical history.

The receptor was derived from a woman under 30 with acute COVID-19. Material: PBMCs or T cells enriched from blood (not recorded which). This chain joins TRBV5-6 and TRBJ2-7; D is unresolved. This CDR3 reads CASSFYSPHEQYF. CDR3 DNA: TGTGCCAGCAGCTTTTACTCCCCCCACGAGCAGTACTTC.